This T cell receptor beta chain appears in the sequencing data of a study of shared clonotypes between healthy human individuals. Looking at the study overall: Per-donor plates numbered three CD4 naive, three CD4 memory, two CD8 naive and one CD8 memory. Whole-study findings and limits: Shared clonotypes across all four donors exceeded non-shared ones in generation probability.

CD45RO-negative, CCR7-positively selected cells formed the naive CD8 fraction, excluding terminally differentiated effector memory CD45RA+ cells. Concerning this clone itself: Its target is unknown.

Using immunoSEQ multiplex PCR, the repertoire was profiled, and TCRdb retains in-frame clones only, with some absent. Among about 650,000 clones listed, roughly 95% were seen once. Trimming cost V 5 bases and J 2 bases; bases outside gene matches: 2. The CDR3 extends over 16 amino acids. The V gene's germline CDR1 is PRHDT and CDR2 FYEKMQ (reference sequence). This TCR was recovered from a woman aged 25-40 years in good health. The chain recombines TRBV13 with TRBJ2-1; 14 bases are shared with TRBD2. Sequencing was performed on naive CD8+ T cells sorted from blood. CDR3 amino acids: CASSETSGRAYNEQFF. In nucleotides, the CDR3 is TGTGCCAGCAGCGAGACTAGCGGGAGGGCCTACAATGAGCAGTTCTTC.